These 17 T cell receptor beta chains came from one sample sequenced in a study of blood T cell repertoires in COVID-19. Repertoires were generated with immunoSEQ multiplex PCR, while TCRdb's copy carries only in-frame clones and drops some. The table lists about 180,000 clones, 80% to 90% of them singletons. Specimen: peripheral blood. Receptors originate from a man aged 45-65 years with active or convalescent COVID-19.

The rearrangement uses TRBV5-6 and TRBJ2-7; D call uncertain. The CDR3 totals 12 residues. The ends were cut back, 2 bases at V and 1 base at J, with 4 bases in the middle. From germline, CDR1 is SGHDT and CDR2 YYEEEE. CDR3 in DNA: TGTGCCAGCAGCTTCCAATCCTACGAGCAGTACTTC. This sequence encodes CASSFQSYEQYF.

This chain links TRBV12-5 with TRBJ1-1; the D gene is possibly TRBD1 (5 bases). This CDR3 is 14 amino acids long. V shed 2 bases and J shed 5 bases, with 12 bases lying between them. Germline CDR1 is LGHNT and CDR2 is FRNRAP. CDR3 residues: CASGLTPGLTEAFF. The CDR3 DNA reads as TGTGCTAGTGGTTTGACTCCAGGGTTGACTGAAGCTTTCTTT.

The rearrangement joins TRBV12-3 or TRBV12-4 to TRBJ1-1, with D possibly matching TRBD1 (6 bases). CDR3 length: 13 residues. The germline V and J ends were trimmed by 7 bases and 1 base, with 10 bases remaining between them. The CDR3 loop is CASTKTGNTEAFF. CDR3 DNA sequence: TGTGCCAGCACAAAGACAGGGAACACTGAAGCTTTCTTT.

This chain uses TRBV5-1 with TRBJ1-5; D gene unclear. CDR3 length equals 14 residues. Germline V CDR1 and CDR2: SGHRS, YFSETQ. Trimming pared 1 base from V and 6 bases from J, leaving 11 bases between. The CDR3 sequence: CASSLQEGLQPQHF. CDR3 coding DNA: TGCGCCAGCAGCTTGCAGGAGGGCCTTCAGCCCCAGCATTTT.

CDR3 sequence reads: CASRLAGGRETDTQYF. The CDR3 nucleotides read TGTGCCAGCAGGCTAGCGGGGGGGCGAGAAACAGATACGCAGTATTTT. The chain links TRBV7-2 to TRBJ2-3; TRBD2 matches at 12 bases. Germline loops: CDR1 SGHTA, CDR2 FQGNSA. V gave up 6 bases and J gave up 3 bases; unmatched junction bases: 7. CDR3 size: 16 residues.

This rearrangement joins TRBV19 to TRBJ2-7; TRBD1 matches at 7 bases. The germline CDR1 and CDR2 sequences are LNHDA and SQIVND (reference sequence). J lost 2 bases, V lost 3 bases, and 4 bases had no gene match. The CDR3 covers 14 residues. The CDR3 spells CASSMGTDPYEQYF. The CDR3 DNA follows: TGTGCCAGTAGTATGGGGACAGATCCCTACGAGCAGTACTTC.

The CDR3 loop is CASSFSGTGYGYTF. The CDR3, as DNA: TGTGCCAGCAGCTTTTCCGGGACAGGCTATGGCTACACCTTC. The V and J genes are TRBV7-9 and TRBJ1-2; the match to TRBD1 covers 8 bases. Trimming removed 3 bases from V and 4 bases from J; junction bases left unmatched: 4. Germline CDR1 SEHNR, CDR2 FQNEAQ (reference sequence). CDR3 size: 14 residues.

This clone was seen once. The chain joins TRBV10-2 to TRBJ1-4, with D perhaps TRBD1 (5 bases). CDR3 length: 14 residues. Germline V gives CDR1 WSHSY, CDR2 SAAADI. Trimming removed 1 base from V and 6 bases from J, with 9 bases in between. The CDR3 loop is CASSELGGDEKLFF. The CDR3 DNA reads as TGCGCCAGCAGTGAGTTGGGGGGGGATGAAAAACTGTTTTTT.

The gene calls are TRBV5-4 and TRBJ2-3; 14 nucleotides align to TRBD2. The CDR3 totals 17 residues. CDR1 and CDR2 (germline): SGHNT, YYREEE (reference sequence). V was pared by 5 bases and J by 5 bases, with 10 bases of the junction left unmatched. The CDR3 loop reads CASRAGLAGDLEDTQYF. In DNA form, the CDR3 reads TGTGCCAGCAGGGCGGGACTAGCGGGGGACCTTGAAGATACGCAGTATTTT.

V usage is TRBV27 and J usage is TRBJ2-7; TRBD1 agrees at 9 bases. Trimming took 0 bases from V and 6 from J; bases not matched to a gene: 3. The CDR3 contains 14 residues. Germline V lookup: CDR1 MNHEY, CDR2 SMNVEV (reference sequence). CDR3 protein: CASSLSRDRVEQYF. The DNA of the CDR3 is TGTGCCAGCAGTTTATCGAGGGACAGGGTCGAGCAGTACTTC.

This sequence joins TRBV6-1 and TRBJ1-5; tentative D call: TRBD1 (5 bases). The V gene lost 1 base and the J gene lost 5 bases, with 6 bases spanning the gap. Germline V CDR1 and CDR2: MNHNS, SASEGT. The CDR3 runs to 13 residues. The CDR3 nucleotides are TGTGCCAGCAGTGAAGAGGGGTATCAGCCCCAGCATTTT. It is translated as CASSEEGYQPQHF.

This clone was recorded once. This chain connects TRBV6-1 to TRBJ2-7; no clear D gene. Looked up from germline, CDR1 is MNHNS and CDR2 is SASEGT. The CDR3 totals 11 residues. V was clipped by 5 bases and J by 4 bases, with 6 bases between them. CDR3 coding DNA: TGTGCCAGCAGTTCCCTTTACGAGCAGTACTTC. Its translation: CASSSLYEQYF.

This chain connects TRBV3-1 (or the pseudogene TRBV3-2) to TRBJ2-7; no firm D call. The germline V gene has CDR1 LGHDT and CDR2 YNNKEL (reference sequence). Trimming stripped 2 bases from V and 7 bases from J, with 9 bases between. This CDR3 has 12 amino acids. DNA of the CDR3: TGTGCCAGCAGCCAAACACGCTTTGAGCAGTACTTC. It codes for CASSQTRFEQYF.

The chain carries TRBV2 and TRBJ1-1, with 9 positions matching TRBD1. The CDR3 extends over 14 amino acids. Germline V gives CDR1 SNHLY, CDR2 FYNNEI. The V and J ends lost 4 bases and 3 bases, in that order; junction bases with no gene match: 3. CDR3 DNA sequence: TGTGCCAGCAGTGCGGGACAGGGCGACACTGAAGCTTTCTTT. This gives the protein CASSAGQGDTEAFF.

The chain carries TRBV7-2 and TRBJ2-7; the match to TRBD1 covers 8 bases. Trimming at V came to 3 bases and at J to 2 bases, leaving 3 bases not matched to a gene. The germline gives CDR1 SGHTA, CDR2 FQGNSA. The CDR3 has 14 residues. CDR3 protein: CASSLGDRPYEQYF. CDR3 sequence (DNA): TGTGCCAGCAGCTTGGGGGACAGGCCCTACGAGCAGTACTTC.

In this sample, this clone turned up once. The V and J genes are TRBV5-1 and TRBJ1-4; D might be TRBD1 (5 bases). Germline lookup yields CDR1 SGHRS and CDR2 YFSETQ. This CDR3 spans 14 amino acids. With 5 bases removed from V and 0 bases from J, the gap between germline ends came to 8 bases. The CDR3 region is CASRLTATNEKLFF. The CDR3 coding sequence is TGCGCCAGCAGGTTGACAGCAACTAATGAAAAACTGTTTTTT. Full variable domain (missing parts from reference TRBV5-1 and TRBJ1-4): KAGVTQTPRYLIKTRGQQVTLSCSPISGHRSVSWYQQTPGQGLQFLFEYFSETQRNKGNFPGRFSGRQFSNSRSEMNVSTLELGDSALYLCASRLTATNEKLFFGSGTQLSVL.

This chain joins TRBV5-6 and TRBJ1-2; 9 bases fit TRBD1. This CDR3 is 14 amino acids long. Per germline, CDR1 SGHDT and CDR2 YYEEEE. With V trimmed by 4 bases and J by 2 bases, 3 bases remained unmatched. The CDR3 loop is CASSRDRANYGYTF. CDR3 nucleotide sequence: TGTGCCAGCAGCCGGGACAGGGCCAACTATGGCTACACCTTC.